This passage covers 21 T cell receptor beta chains from one sample sequenced in a study of early T cells in non-severe SARS-CoV-2 infection. TCRdb re-derived calls from the 5' RACE reads in MiXCR, one entry per CDR3 protein. This sample has 15,000 to 25,000 distinct CDR3 sequences; about 4% occur once, and the top ten carry over 7%. Source material: whole blood. All receptors come from an adult who was a healthcare worker with PCR-confirmed SARS-CoV-2 infection or an uninfected control (not recorded which).

This clonotype showed up just a few times. The rearrangement uses TRBV5-1 and TRBJ1-1; no clear D gene. This CDR3 has 13 residues. Trimming took off 4 bases at V and 7 bases at J, with 14 bases between the two ends. Germline lookup yields CDR1 SGHRS and CDR2 YFSETQ. This chain's CDR3 is CASSLRYNLEAFF. The CDR3 DNA follows: TGCGCCAGCAGCCTACGATACAACCTTGAAGCTTTCTTT.

Ten or more counts support this clonotype. Here the CDR3 reads CASSFPIQGGDTQYF. In nucleotides, the CDR3 is TGTGCCAGCAGCTTCCCCATACAGGGCGGCGATACGCAGTATTTT. V usage is TRBV7-2 and J usage is TRBJ2-3, with D tentatively TRBD1 (6 bases). The germline V and J ends were trimmed by 3 bases and 6 bases, with 16 bases remaining between them. Germline V gives CDR1 SGHTA, CDR2 FQGNSA. This CDR3 spans 15 amino acids.

This clonotype was detected ten times or more. J is TRBJ2-2 and V is TRBV7-2, with D perhaps matching TRBD1 (6 bases). From germline, CDR1 is SGHTA and CDR2 FQGNSA. CDR3 size: 14 residues. The CDR3 coding sequence is TGTGCTCGGCTTCCAGGGGTCAACACCGGGGAGCTGTTTTTT. It encodes CARLPGVNTGELFF.

This clonotype was seen ten or more times. The chain links TRBV19 to TRBJ2-1; 12 nucleotides match TRBD2. V gave up 5 bases and J gave up 6 bases; unmatched junction bases: 5. The CDR3 has 15 residues. CDR1 is LNHDA, CDR2 SQIVND, per germline (reference sequence). CDR3 bases: TGTGCCAGTAGTCCCCGACTAGCGGGGGCCAATGAGCAGTTCTTC. It translates to CASSPRLAGANEQFF.

This clonotype was seen ten or more times. The rearrangement joins TRBV2 to TRBJ2-7, with D tentatively TRBD2 (6 bases). The CDR3 spans 18 residues. CDR1 and CDR2 from the germline V gene are SNHLY and FYNNEI. V was shortened by 0 bases and J by 0 bases, with 18 bases between the two germline ends. CDR3 sequence (DNA): TGTGCCAGCAGTGAAGCGCGCGTAGGGACTTCGAGCTCCTACGAGCAGTACTTC. Residues: CASSEARVGTSSSYEQYF.

This chain uses TRBV20-1 with TRBJ1-1, with unresolved D. This CDR3 region has 10 residues. Per the germline V gene, CDR1 is DFQATT and CDR2 is SNEGSKA (reference sequence). The germline V and J ends were trimmed by 6 bases and 3 bases, with 5 bases remaining between them. CDR3 sequence (DNA): TGCAGTGCGGCATACACTGAAGCTTTCTTT. Amino acids: CSAAYTEAFF.

This clonotype was observed at least ten times. V is TRBV4-1 and J is TRBJ1-5; a weak D match, TRBD1 (6 bases). Germline V lookup: CDR1 MGHRA, CDR2 YSYEKL. The CDR3 runs 16 residues. V shed 5 bases and J shed 10 bases, with 24 bases lying between them. CDR3 residues: CASSSRPYRDPHPQHF. CDR3 nucleotide sequence: TGCGCCAGCAGCTCGCGACCTTACAGGGACCCCCATCCCCAGCATTTT.

This clonotype was seen many times. The rearrangement links TRBV21-1 to TRBJ1-1; the table's D call, TRBD1, was not checked against the DNA. TRBV21-1 is given as a pseudogene. The CDR3 runs 14 residues. CDR3 sequence (DNA): TGTGCCAGCAGCGGGGACAGGGCTAACACTGAAGCTTTCTTT. It translates to CASSGDRANTEAFF.

In this sample, this clonotype turned up many times. CDR3 in DNA: TGCAGTGCGCTTGAGGGGGGTAGCGGGGCCTTCTACGAGCAGTACTTC. Translated: CSALEGGSGAFYEQYF. The chain recombines TRBV20-1 with TRBJ2-7; TRBD2 agrees at 8 bases. Trimming cost V 6 bases and J 3 bases; bases outside gene matches: 16. Germline V gene data show CDR1 as DFQATT and CDR2 as SNEGSKA (reference sequence). There are 16 residues in the CDR3.

In regard to this clonotype: It may be a read error: a sequence one base away is much more abundant. The genes are TRBV5-8 and TRBJ2-6; no clear D. The CDR3 has 15 residues. CDR1 is SGHTS and CDR2 is YDEGEE in the germline V gene. Deletions cut 7 bases from V and 3 bases from J, with 14 bases between. CDR3 sequence reads: CASFLGEVGANVLTF. The CDR3 DNA reads as TGTGCCAGCTTCCTCGGAGAGGTTGGGGCCAACGTCCTGACTTTC.

J is TRBJ1-6 and V is TRBV4-3, with D perhaps TRBD1 (6 bases). CDR3 size: 13 residues. In germline, CDR1 is LGHNA, CDR2 YSLEER. V lost 6 bases and J 6 bases, leaving 9 bases between the germline ends. CDR3 nucleotide sequence: TGCGCCAGCAGACAGGGTTTTAATTCACCCCTCCACTTT. This sequence encodes CASRQGFNSPLHF.

At least ten counts were recorded for this clonotype. The chain couples TRBV2 to TRBJ2-3, with 9 positions matching TRBD1. V lost 5 bases to trimming and J lost 4 bases; unmatched junction nucleotides: 4. Germline-derived CDR1 and CDR2 are SNHLY and FYNNEI. This CDR3 has 14 residues. CDR3 region: CASSNRGPSDTQYF. The CDR3 DNA sequence: TGTGCCAGCAGTAACAGGGGGCCATCAGATACGCAGTATTTT.

This clonotype was seen ten or more times. The chain joins TRBV20-1 to TRBJ1-1; D ambiguous. Germline values: CDR1 DFQATT, CDR2 SNEGSKA (reference sequence). Trimming left V 2 bases short and J 0 bases short, with 7 bases between. This CDR3 is 13 amino acids long. CDR3 loop: CSARRQLNTEAFF. CDR3 sequence (DNA): TGCAGTGCTAGAAGGCAGTTGAACACTGAAGCTTTCTTT.

This clonotype came up many times. The chain joins TRBV6-2 or TRBV6-3 to TRBJ1-5; D not resolved. Germline CDR1 MNHEY, CDR2 SVGEGT. The CDR3 contains 12 residues. Trimming left V 6 bases short and J 4 bases short, with 7 bases between. As DNA, the CDR3 is TGTGCCAGCAGCAACCCAAATCAGCCCCAGCATTTT. It encodes CASSNPNQPQHF.

This clonotype occurred many times. V and J are TRBV5-6 and TRBJ2-3; no clear D gene. Looked up from germline, CDR1 is SGHDT and CDR2 is YYEEEE. CDR3 size: 15 residues. The V gene lost 0 bases and the J gene lost 6 bases, with 14 bases spanning the gap. The CDR3 sequence is CASSLALVLADTQYF. CDR3 nucleotide sequence: TGTGCCAGCAGCTTGGCTTTGGTCCTCGCGGATACGCAGTATTTT.

V usage is TRBV3-1 and J usage is TRBJ2-3; a weak D match, TRBD2 (6 bases). CDR3 size: 16 residues. The ends were cut back, 1 base at V and 2 bases at J, with 13 bases in the middle. Germline V gene sequence: CDR1 LGHDT, CDR2 YNNKEL (reference sequence). The CDR3 coding sequence is TGTGCCAGCAGCCAAGTCGGGCGGGGATCCACAGATACGCAGTATTTT. Translation gives CASSQVGRGSTDTQYF.

This clonotype was detected ten times or more. The chain links TRBV11-2 to TRBJ2-5, with 9 nucleotides matching TRBD1. Germline V gene data show CDR1 as SGHAT and CDR2 as FQNNGV. Trimming cost V 5 bases and J 0 bases; bases outside gene matches: 10. The CDR3 is 17 residues long. CDR3 DNA sequence: TGTGCCAGCAGCCTAATTGGGACAGGGAAGTACCAAGAGACCCAGTACTTC. It translates to CASSLIGTGKYQETQYF.

This clonotype was detected a few times. The gene calls are TRBV19 and TRBJ2-3; D gene unclear. Germline CDR1 and CDR2: LNHDA and SQIVND (reference sequence). The CDR3 runs 13 residues. With 4 bases removed from V and 6 bases from J, the gap between germline ends came to 11 bases. CDR3 sequence: CASSTFGRDTQYF. The CDR3 DNA is TGTGCCAGTAGTACCTTTGGACGGGATACGCAGTATTTT.

This clonotype was detected ten times or more. The CDR3 is CASSPQGAPRQPQHF. CDR3 DNA: TGTGCCAGCAGTCCTCAGGGGGCGCCCAGACAGCCCCAGCATTTT. The gene calls are TRBV12-3 or TRBV12-4 and TRBJ1-5; 8 bases match TRBD1. The V and J ends lost 5 bases and 7 bases, in that order; junction bases with no gene match: 10. The CDR3 has 15 residues.

This clonotype was seen at least ten times. The V and J genes are TRBV20-1 and TRBJ1-6; no definite D call. Looked up from germline, CDR1 is DFQATT and CDR2 is SNEGSKA (reference sequence). The CDR3 is made up of 12 amino acids. Trimming took off 6 bases at V and 6 bases at J, with 9 bases between the two ends. The CDR3 sequence: CSAGRSNSPLHF. CDR3 nucleotide sequence: TGCAGTGCCGGACGTTCTAATTCACCCCTCCACTTT.

By share, this clonotype ranks as medium-sized. V is TRBV6-5 and J is TRBJ1-1; possible D gene TRBD1, 5 bases. Looked up from germline, CDR1 is MNHEY and CDR2 is SVGAGI. There are 16 residues in the CDR3. Trimming removed 0 bases at V and 1 base at J, with 12 bases between. CDR3 DNA: TGTGCCAGCAGTTACTCTTGGGGGAGGAAGAACACTGAAGCTTTCTTT. It specifies CASSYSWGRKNTEAFF.